These 26 T cell receptor beta chains came from one sample sequenced in a study of T cell responses to AZD1222 COVID-19 vaccine. Measured with immunoSEQ multiplex PCR; TCRdb has only the in-frame clones, and not every one. This table has about 140,000 clones, about four fifths appearing once. Source: peripheral blood, taken on day 0 of AZD1222 vaccination. These receptor sequences come from an adult in good health.

The chain carries TRBV28 and TRBJ2-4; D is uncertain. V was cut by 5 bases and J by 1 base, with 15 bases left in between. The V gene's germline CDR1 is MDHEN and CDR2 SYDVKM. CDR3 size: 16 residues. CDR3 sequence reads: CASSPKGGRAKNIQYF. CDR3 in DNA: TGTGCCAGCAGTCCCAAGGGTGGTCGGGCCAAAAACATTCAGTACTTC.

The chain has TRBV28 and TRBJ1-1, with D tentatively TRBD1 (5 bases). Trimming cost V 6 bases and J 0 bases, with 11 bases left between them. The CDR3 consists of 14 residues. Germline-derived CDR1 and CDR2 are MDHEN and SYDVKM. The CDR3 is CASSPRALNTEAFF. CDR3 nucleotide sequence: TGTGCCAGCAGCCCCAGGGCTCTGAACACTGAAGCTTTCTTT.

V and J are TRBV19 and TRBJ1-5; unclear D gene. Germline-derived CDR1 and CDR2 are LNHDA and SQIVND (reference sequence). The CDR3 spans 14 residues. V was cut by 4 bases and J by 6 bases, with 13 bases left in between. The CDR3, as DNA: TGTGCCAGTAGTAAAAGTGGCCGAGGTCAGCCCCAGCATTTT. This gives the protein CASSKSGRGQPQHF.

The genes are TRBV9 and TRBJ1-6, with unresolved D. Germline loops: CDR1 SGDLS, CDR2 YYNGEE. Trimming took 0 bases from V and 5 from J, leaving 18 bases between them. This CDR3 spans 18 amino acids. The CDR3 DNA sequence: TGTGCCAGCAGCGTAGTAGGCGGCAGCCAAAATAATAATTCACCCCTCCACTTT. Protein sequence: CASSVVGGSQNNNSPLHF.

The genes are TRBV6-6 and TRBJ1-5, with TRBD1 matching 9 bases. Germline CDR1 reads MNHNY; CDR2 reads SVGAGI (reference sequence). CDR3 length: 15 residues. V shed 1 base, J shed 4 bases, and the junction held 2 bases outside the gene matches. The CDR3 nucleotides are TGTGCCAGCAGTTACTTGACAGGGGGTAATCAGCCCCAGCATTTT. It is translated as CASSYLTGGNQPQHF.

The CDR3 bases are TGTGCCAGTTCTACAGGGCTCTATGGCTACACCTTC. Translating it yields CASSTGLYGYTF. The genes are TRBV3-1 (or the pseudogene TRBV3-2) and TRBJ1-2; D might be TRBD1 (6 bases). Germline CDR1 is LGHDT and CDR2 is YNNKEL (reference sequence). The CDR3 extends over 12 amino acids. Deletions cut 9 bases from V and 4 bases from J, with 12 bases between.

This clone was observed a single time. This sequence joins TRBV5-1 and TRBJ1-1; tentative D call: TRBD1 (5 bases). The CDR3 is made up of 16 amino acids. The germline V gene has CDR1 SGHRS and CDR2 YFSETQ. V was pared by 2 bases and J by 0 bases, with 14 bases between. CDR3 in DNA: TGCGCCAGCAGCTTTACTGGGGCAGGGATGAACACTGAAGCTTTCTTT. This translates into CASSFTGAGMNTEAFF.

The chain uses TRBV5-4 and TRBJ2-3; possible D gene TRBD2, 6 bases. The CDR3 totals 15 residues. The ends were cut back, 3 bases at V and 3 bases at J, with 14 bases in the middle. The germline V gene encodes CDR1 SGHNT and CDR2 YYREEE (reference sequence). CDR3 in DNA: TGTGCCAGCAGCTCCCGGGACTCTCGAACAGATACGCAGTATTTT. Translation gives CASSSRDSRTDTQYF.

CDR3 coding DNA: TGTGCCAGCAGGTCGTCAGGGGCGAGAACTGAAGCTTTCTTT. Residues: CASRSSGARTEAFF. V gene TRBV28 combines with J gene TRBJ1-1, with D perhaps matching TRBD1 (6 bases). The CDR3 covers 14 residues. V gave up 6 bases and J gave up 5 bases, with 16 bases separating them. Germline loops: CDR1 MDHEN, CDR2 SYDVKM.

J is TRBJ1-1 and V is TRBV28; 7 bases fit TRBD1. Germline V CDR1 and CDR2: MDHEN, SYDVKM. The CDR3 contains 17 residues. With 6 bases clipped from V and 6 bases from J, the junction kept 19 bases outside the gene matches. CDR3 loop: CASSGPAGGGFRAEAFF. Here the CDR3 DNA reads TGTGCCAGCAGCGGGCCGGCAGGGGGAGGGTTTAGGGCTGAAGCTTTCTTT. Variable domain in full (rest from reference TRBV28 and TRBJ1-1): DVKVTQSSRYLVKRTGEKVFLECVQDMDHENMFWYRQDPGLGLRLIYFSYDVKMKEKGDIPEGYSVSREKKERFSLILESASTNQTSMYLCASSGPAGGGFRAEAFFGQGTRLTVV.

This chain uses TRBV19 with TRBJ2-3; 7 bases are shared with TRBD2. The CDR3 extends over 13 amino acids. Germline V CDR1 and CDR2: LNHDA, SQIVND (reference sequence). The V gene end was trimmed by 4 bases and the J gene end by 8 bases; junction bases not matched to a gene: 6. CDR3 loop: CASSTSGLGTQYF. Written as DNA, the CDR3 is TGTGCCAGTAGTACTAGCGGCCTCGGTACGCAGTATTTT.

V and J are TRBV5-1 and TRBJ1-3; TRBD1 is a possible D gene (5 bases). Germline lookup yields CDR1 SGHRS and CDR2 YFSETQ. Trimming shortened V by 5 bases and J by 0 bases, and 18 bases separated the two germline ends. The CDR3 totals 17 residues. CDR3 sequence (DNA): TGCGCCAGCAGTTCAGTTCTGATCGGGGGCTCTGGAAACACCATATATTTT. This gives the protein CASSSVLIGGSGNTIYF.

Only a few counts were recorded for this clone. This rearrangement joins TRBV12-2 to TRBJ2-7; TRBD1 reflects the table's D call only, with no check against the DNA. TRBV12-2 is tagged as a pseudogene. There are 16 residues in the CDR3. The CDR3 region has the DNA TGTGCAAGTCGCTTAGCCGGGACAGCTTACTCCTACGAGCAGTACTTC. Its protein is CASRLAGTAYSYEQYF.

The V call is TRBV28, the J call TRBJ2-7; D is uncertain. The CDR3 loop spans 11 amino acids. Germline-derived CDR1 and CDR2 are MDHEN and SYDVKM. Trimming pared 8 bases from V and 1 base from J, leaving 6 bases between. The CDR3 nucleotides read TGTGCCAGCTCTACGTCCTACGAGCAGTACTTC. Translation: CASSTSYEQYF. Filled out from reference TRBV28 and TRBJ2-7, the complete variable domain reads DVKVTQSSRYLVKRTGEKVFLECVQDMDHENMFWYRQDPGLGLRLIYFSYDVKMKEKGDIPEGYSVSREKKERFSLILESASTNQTSMYLCASSTSYEQYFGPGTRLTVT.

J is TRBJ1-6 and V is TRBV7-8, with TRBD1 as a possible D gene (6 bases). Per the germline V gene, CDR1 is SGHVS and CDR2 is FQNEAQ. CDR3 size: 18 residues. V lost 0 bases to trimming and J lost 0 bases, with 12 bases between them. This CDR3 is CASSLALLDSSYNSPLHF. Written as DNA, the CDR3 is TGTGCCAGCAGCTTAGCCCTCCTGGACAGCTCCTATAATTCACCCCTCCACTTT.

Written as DNA, the CDR3 is TGTGCCAGTAGTATTGCAGTCACTAGCACAGATACGCAGTATTTT. Translated, it gives CASSIAVTSTDTQYF. The V call is TRBV19, the J call TRBJ2-3; D is undetermined. V was trimmed by 3 bases and J by 0 bases, leaving 10 bases between them. CDR3 length: 15 residues. Germline loops: CDR1 LNHDA, CDR2 SQIVND (reference sequence).

The J gene is TRBJ2-7, the V gene TRBV16; the match to TRBD1 covers 9 bases. Trimming at V came to 2 bases and at J to 5 bases, leaving 7 bases not matched to a gene. Germline-derived CDR1 and CDR2 are KGHSY and FQNENV. The CDR3 consists of 15 residues. CDR3 nucleotide sequence: TGTGCCAGCAGCCAAACCGGGACAGGGAGGAACGAGCAGTACTTC. Protein: CASSQTGTGRNEQYF. Full variable domain (remainder filled in from reference TRBV16 and TRBJ2-7): GEEVAQTPKHLVRGEGQKAKLYCAPIKGHSYVFWYQQVLKNEFKFLISFQNENVFDETGMPKERFSAKCLPNSPCSLEIQATKLEDSAVYFCASSQTGTGRNEQYFGPGTRLTVT.

V gene TRBV6-5 combines with J gene TRBJ2-1; the D gene is possibly TRBD1 (6 bases). Trimming shortened V by 2 bases and J by 3 bases, and 14 bases separated the two germline ends. This CDR3 contains 16 residues. CDR1 and CDR2 from the germline V gene are MNHEY and SVGAGI. Here the CDR3 DNA reads TGTGCCAGCAGTTACCGCGGACAGAACCTCTACAATGAGCAGTTCTTC. Its protein product is CASSYRGQNLYNEQFF.

This chain uses TRBV24-1 with TRBJ2-1, with TRBD1 matching 8 bases. V lost 2 bases to trimming and J lost 11 bases; unmatched junction nucleotides: 7. There are 14 residues in the CDR3. Germline V gene sequence: CDR1 KGHDR, CDR2 SFDVKD. This CDR3 reads CATSDSGRGPQQFF. The CDR3 DNA reads as TGTGCCACCAGTGATTCCGGCAGGGGGCCACAGCAGTTCTTC.

This clone was detected a few times. V and J are TRBV5-1 and TRBJ2-4, with 8 bases identical to TRBD1. CDR3 length: 13 residues. Germline V lookup: CDR1 SGHRS, CDR2 YFSETQ. Germline trimming cut 5 bases from V and 9 bases from J; bases unmatched to any gene: 7. Written as DNA, the CDR3 is TGCGCCAGCAGTTTAACCACAGGGGGCATTCAGTACTTC. This codes for CASSLTTGGIQYF.

The chain employs TRBV30 and TRBJ1-6, with D uncertain. CDR1 and CDR2 from the germline V gene are GTSNPN and SVGIG (reference sequence). Trimming took off 3 bases at V and 1 base at J, with 10 bases between the two ends. This CDR3 is built from 15 residues. The CDR3 DNA sequence: TGTGCCTGGAGCACGGGGAGTTCCTATAATTCACCCCTCCACTTT. Translation gives CAWSTGSSYNSPLHF.

The J gene is TRBJ1-2, the V gene TRBV5-8; the match to TRBD1 covers 9 bases. The germline V gene has CDR1 SGHTS and CDR2 YDEGEE. CDR3 length: 18 residues. V was pared by 4 bases and J by 6 bases, with 19 bases of the junction left unmatched. The CDR3, as DNA: TGTGCCAGCAGCCGCGAGGGGCCGCGGGACAGGGCTTTTGATGGCTACACCTTC. This sequence encodes CASSREGPRDRAFDGYTF.

This chain uses TRBV30 with TRBJ1-5; D ambiguous. Germline CDR1 is GTSNPN and CDR2 is SVGIG (reference sequence). The ends were cut back, 2 bases at V and 0 bases at J, with 14 bases in the middle. The CDR3 loop spans 16 amino acids. The CDR3, as DNA: TGTGCCTGGAGTCTGCGTGGATCCTATAGCAATCAGCCCCAGCATTTT. Amino acids: CAWSLRGSYSNQPQHF.

This sequence joins TRBV28 and TRBJ2-5, with 7 bases identical to TRBD1. The CDR3 has 14 amino acids. Germline V lookup: CDR1 MDHEN, CDR2 SYDVKM. V lost 6 bases to trimming and J lost 5 bases; unmatched junction nucleotides: 9. The CDR3 coding sequence is TGTGCCAGCAGCAAACAGGGGCCGGTTGAGACCCAGTACTTC. Translation gives CASSKQGPVETQYF. Filled out from reference TRBV28 and TRBJ2-5, the complete variable domain reads DVKVTQSSRYLVKRTGEKVFLECVQDMDHENMFWYRQDPGLGLRLIYFSYDVKMKEKGDIPEGYSVSREKKERFSLILESASTNQTSMYLCASSKQGPVETQYFGPGTRLLVL.

This sequence joins TRBV30 and TRBJ1-2, with 11 nucleotides matching TRBD1. V gave up 0 bases and J gave up 11 bases; unmatched junction bases: 5. CDR3 length equals 13 residues. Germline CDR1 reads GTSNPN; CDR2 reads SVGIG (reference sequence). Here the CDR3 reads CAWSVRTGGAYTF. The CDR3, as DNA: TGTGCCTGGAGTGTGAGGACAGGGGGCGCATACACCTTC.

The V call is TRBV7-8, the J call TRBJ1-1, with D tentatively TRBD1 (5 bases). V was pared by 5 bases and J by 0 bases, with 13 bases between. The CDR3 totals 15 residues. Germline lookup yields CDR1 SGHVS and CDR2 FQNEAQ. CDR3 sequence (DNA): TGTGCCAGCAGCCCGGCAGGGCCTATGAACACTGAAGCTTTCTTT. As protein: CASSPAGPMNTEAFF.